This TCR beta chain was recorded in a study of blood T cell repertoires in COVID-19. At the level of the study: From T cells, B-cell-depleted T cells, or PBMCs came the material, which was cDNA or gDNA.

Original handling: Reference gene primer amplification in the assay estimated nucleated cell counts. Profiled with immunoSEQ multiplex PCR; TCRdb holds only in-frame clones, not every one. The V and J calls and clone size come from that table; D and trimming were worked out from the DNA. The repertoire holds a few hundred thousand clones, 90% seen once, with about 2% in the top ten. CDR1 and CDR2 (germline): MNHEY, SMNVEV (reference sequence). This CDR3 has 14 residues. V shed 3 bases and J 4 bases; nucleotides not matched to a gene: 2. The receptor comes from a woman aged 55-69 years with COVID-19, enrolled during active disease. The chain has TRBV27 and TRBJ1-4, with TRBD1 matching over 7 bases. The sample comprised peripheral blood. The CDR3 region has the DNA TGTGCCAGCAGTTTCGGGACAGTTAATGAAAAACTGTTTTTT. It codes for CASSFGTVNEKLFF.